Listed below are T cell receptor beta chains from one sample, sequenced in a study of OX40 agonist ivuxolimab in advanced cancers. Measured with immunoSEQ multiplex PCR; TCRdb has only the in-frame clones, and not every one. The data contain about 61,000 clones, around 93% of them seen just once; the ten biggest clones take up over 20%. Specimen: CD4+ or CD8+ T cells sorted from blood, collected in a trial of the OX40 agonist ivuxolimab. The receptor source for this set is an adult with an advanced solid tumor such as melanoma, head and neck, liver or kidney cancer. Both conserved end residues are part of each CDR3. D genes are given only for firm matches. A row's size may be missing; if present it is once, few, many or a size class.

D gene: .; J gene: TRBJ1-1; V gene: TRBV10-3; clone size: few; CDR3 protein: CAIRGLSENTEAFF; CDR3 DNA: TGTGCCATCAGGGGTTTATCAGAGAACACTGAAGCTTTCTTT
D gene: TRBD2; J gene: TRBJ2-3; V gene: TRBV7-9; clone size: .; CDR3 protein: CASSSSGSDTQYF; CDR3 DNA: TGTGCCAGCAGCTCTAGCGGGAGTGATACGCAGTATTTT
D gene: .; J gene: TRBJ1-4; V gene: TRBV6-1; clone size: .; CDR3 protein: CASSERGGLFSDEKLFF; CDR3 DNA: TGTGCCAGCAGTGAACGGGGGGGCTTGTTTTCGGATGAAAAACTGTTTTTT
D gene: .; J gene: TRBJ1-5; V gene: TRBV30; clone size: .; CDR3 protein: CAWSVGGIGNQPQHF; CDR3 DNA: TGTGCCTGGAGTGTTGGGGGCATAGGCAATCAGCCCCAGCATTTT
D gene: .; J gene: TRBJ1-5; V gene: TRBV19; clone size: .; CDR3 protein: CASRTLDSNQPQHF; CDR3 DNA: TGTGCCAGCAGGACACTTGACAGCAATCAGCCCCAGCATTTT
D gene: .; J gene: TRBJ2-3; V gene: TRBV27; clone size: once; CDR3 protein: CASSSFTDTQYF; CDR3 DNA: TGTGCCAGCAGTTCGTTCACAGATACGCAGTATTTT
D gene: TRBD2; J gene: TRBJ2-3; V gene: TRBV2; clone size: once; CDR3 protein: CGSGREFVTDTQYF; CDR3 DNA: TGTGGTAGCGGGCGGGAATTTGTCACAGATACGCAGTATTTT
D gene: .; J gene: TRBJ2-2; V gene: TRBV7-2; clone size: .; CDR3 protein: CASRLDGAPTGELFF; CDR3 DNA: TGTGCCAGCAGACTAGACGGGGCCCCTACCGGGGAGCTGTTTTTT
D gene: .; J gene: TRBJ1-1; V gene: TRBV5-4; clone size: .; CDR3 protein: CASSLEVWENTEAFF; CDR3 DNA: TGTGCCAGCAGCTTGGAGGTTTGGGAGAACACTGAAGCTTTCTTT
D gene: .; J gene: TRBJ1-5; V gene: TRBV6-5; clone size: .; CDR3 protein: CASSRGFNQPQHF; CDR3 DNA: TGTGCCAGCAGTCGGGGCTTCAATCAGCCCCAGCATTTT
D gene: TRBD2; J gene: TRBJ2-1; V gene: TRBV9; clone size: .; CDR3 protein: CASSVTSGGADEQFF; CDR3 DNA: TGTGCCAGCAGCGTGACTAGCGGGGGAGCGGATGAGCAGTTCTTC
D gene: .; J gene: TRBJ2-3; V gene: TRBV6-5; clone size: once; CDR3 protein: CASSYLAGRGTDTQYF; CDR3 DNA: TGTGCCAGCAGTTACCTGGCGGGCCGGGGGACAGATACGCAGTATTTT
D gene: .; J gene: TRBJ2-3; V gene: TRBV27; clone size: .; CDR3 protein: CASSSRESTDTQYF; CDR3 DNA: TGTGCCAGCAGTTCTAGGGAAAGCACAGATACGCAGTATTTT
D gene: .; J gene: TRBJ2-3; V gene: TRBV14; clone size: .; CDR3 protein: CASSQDLTDTQYF; CDR3 DNA: TGTGCCAGCAGCCAAGATCTGACAGATACGCAGTATTTT
D gene: .; J gene: TRBJ2-7; V gene: TRBV4-3; clone size: .; CDR3 protein: CASSQAVSSYEQYF; CDR3 DNA: TGCGCCAGCAGCCAAGCCGTTAGTTCCTACGAGCAGTACTTC
D gene: TRBD2; J gene: TRBJ2-2; V gene: TRBV28; clone size: .; CDR3 protein: CASSLRIGGASLDRELFF; CDR3 DNA: TGTGCCAGCAGTTTAAGGATCGGGGGGGCCTCCCTGGACCGGGAGCTGTTTTTT
D gene: .; J gene: TRBJ1-3; V gene: TRBV4-3; clone size: .; CDR3 protein: CASSQDWGSFGTIYF; CDR3 DNA: TGCGCCAGCAGCCAAGATTGGGGGAGTTTCGGCACCATATATTTT
D gene: .; J gene: TRBJ1-5; V gene: TRBV4-3; clone size: .; CDR3 protein: CASSQDPWGGASNQPQHF; CDR3 DNA: TGCGCCAGCAGCCAAGATCCGTGGGGGGGGGCGAGCAATCAGCCCCAGCATTTT
D gene: .; J gene: TRBJ1-5; V gene: TRBV4-3; clone size: .; CDR3 protein: CASSPGGGNQPQHF; CDR3 DNA: TGCGCCAGCAGCCCCGGGGGGGGTAATCAGCCCCAGCATTTT
D gene: TRBD2; J gene: TRBJ2-7; V gene: TRBV27; clone size: .; CDR3 protein: CASSLGASGGYEQYF; CDR3 DNA: TGTGCCAGCAGTTTAGGGGCTAGCGGGGGGTACGAGCAGTACTTC
D gene: TRBD1; J gene: TRBJ2-3; V gene: TRBV6-6; clone size: .; CDR3 protein: CASSYHGTGPDTQYF; CDR3 DNA: TGTGCCAGCAGTTACCATGGGACAGGCCCGGATACGCAGTATTTT
D gene: .; J gene: TRBJ1-5; V gene: TRBV6-5; clone size: .; CDR3 protein: CASSYSGQSNQPQHF; CDR3 DNA: TGTGCCAGCAGTTACTCCGGACAGAGCAATCAGCCCCAGCATTTT
D gene: TRBD1; J gene: TRBJ2-2; V gene: TRBV4-3; clone size: .; CDR3 protein: CASSPGTGNTGELFF; CDR3 DNA: TGCGCCAGCAGCCCCGGGACAGGGAACACCGGGGAGCTGTTTTTT
D gene: .; J gene: TRBJ1-3; V gene: TRBV13; clone size: .; CDR3 protein: CASSSQPYSGNTIYF; CDR3 DNA: TGTGCCAGCAGCTCTCAACCCTATTCTGGAAACACCATATATTTT
D gene: .; J gene: TRBJ1-1; V gene: TRBV30; clone size: .; CDR3 protein: CAWNQGGNTEAFF; CDR3 DNA: TGTGCCTGGAACCAAGGGGGGAACACTGAAGCTTTCTTT
D gene: .; J gene: TRBJ2-3; V gene: TRBV6-5; clone size: .; CDR3 protein: CASSYSSVWGTDTQYF; CDR3 DNA: TGTGCCAGCAGTTACTCGAGCGTCTGGGGCACAGATACGCAGTATTTT
D gene: .; J gene: TRBJ1-5; V gene: TRBV2; clone size: few; CDR3 protein: CASSSQHSNQPQHF; CDR3 DNA: TGTGCCAGCAGTTCACAGCATAGCAATCAGCCCCAGCATTTT
D gene: TRBD2; J gene: TRBJ2-3; V gene: TRBV19; clone size: .; CDR3 protein: CASSALLAGEEDTQYF; CDR3 DNA: TGTGCCAGTAGTGCCCTACTAGCGGGAGAGGAAGATACGCAGTATTTT
D gene: TRBD2; J gene: TRBJ2-1; V gene: TRBV6-6; clone size: .; CDR3 protein: CATAGGPHNEQFF; CDR3 DNA: TGTGCCACCGCGGGAGGGCCTCATAATGAGCAGTTCTTC
D gene: TRBD1; J gene: TRBJ2-7; V gene: TRBV30; clone size: .; CDR3 protein: CAWEGGGGYEQYF; CDR3 DNA: TGTGCCTGGGAAGGGGGCGGAGGCTACGAGCAGTACTTC
D gene: .; J gene: TRBJ2-1; V gene: TRBV4-1; clone size: .; CDR3 protein: CASSQGVTINEQFF; CDR3 DNA: TGCGCCAGCAGCCAAGGAGTGACTATCAATGAGCAGTTCTTC
D gene: TRBD1; J gene: TRBJ1-1; V gene: TRBV27; clone size: .; CDR3 protein: CASGPGQGWTEAFF; CDR3 DNA: TGTGCCAGCGGACCGGGACAGGGGTGGACTGAAGCTTTCTTT
D gene: .; J gene: TRBJ1-2; V gene: TRBV27; clone size: few; CDR3 protein: CASSELRGPLYYGYTF; CDR3 DNA: TGTGCCAGCAGTGAGCTCCGGGGCCCTCTATACTATGGCTACACCTTC
D gene: TRBD2; J gene: TRBJ2-3; V gene: TRBV25-1; clone size: .; CDR3 protein: CASSEYVSGRGADTQYF; CDR3 DNA: TGTGCCAGCAGTGAATATGTGAGCGGGAGAGGGGCAGATACGCAGTATTTT
D gene: .; J gene: TRBJ2-3; V gene: TRBV27; clone size: .; CDR3 protein: CASSWIITDTQYF; CDR3 DNA: TGTGCCAGCAGCTGGATTATAACAGATACGCAGTATTTT
D gene: .; J gene: TRBJ2-1; V gene: TRBV25-1; clone size: .; CDR3 protein: CASSGNLEQFF; CDR3 DNA: TGTGCCAGCAGTGGCAACCTTGAGCAGTTCTTC
D gene: TRBD1; J gene: TRBJ1-1; V gene: TRBV9; clone size: .; CDR3 protein: CASSARDSRMNTEAFF; CDR3 DNA: TGTGCCAGCAGCGCCCGGGACAGTAGGATGAACACTGAAGCTTTCTTT
D gene: .; J gene: TRBJ2-2; V gene: TRBV6-5; clone size: .; CDR3 protein: CASSYFRQGGTGELFF; CDR3 DNA: TGTGCCAGCAGTTACTTCCGACAGGGAGGCACCGGGGAGCTGTTTTTT
D gene: .; J gene: TRBJ1-5; V gene: TRBV19; clone size: few; CDR3 protein: CASTPDSHSNQPQHF; CDR3 DNA: TGTGCCAGTACCCCGGACAGCCATAGCAATCAGCCCCAGCATTTT
D gene: .; J gene: TRBJ1-2; V gene: TRBV28; clone size: .; CDR3 protein: CASSSPGRDDDYGYTF; CDR3 DNA: TGTGCCAGCAGTTCGCCCGGAAGGGATGATGACTATGGCTACACCTTC
D gene: .; J gene: TRBJ1-2; V gene: TRBV30; clone size: .; CDR3 protein: CAWSVPITGYYGYTF; CDR3 DNA: TGTGCCTGGAGTGTTCCAATTACAGGGTACTATGGCTACACCTTC
D gene: .; J gene: TRBJ2-6; V gene: TRBV4-1; clone size: .; CDR3 protein: CASSLSGSSGANVLTF; CDR3 DNA: TGCGCCAGCAGCCTCTCCGGGAGCTCTGGGGCCAACGTCCTGACTTTC
D gene: .; J gene: TRBJ2-2; V gene: TRBV13; clone size: .; CDR3 protein: CASSRNTGELFF; CDR3 DNA: TGTGCCAGCAGCCGTAACACCGGGGAGCTGTTTTTT
D gene: TRBD1; J gene: TRBJ1-2; V gene: TRBV27; clone size: .; CDR3 protein: CASSSAPGQVKMTF; CDR3 DNA: TGTGCCAGCAGTTCTGCCCCGGGACAGGTTAAGATGACCTTC
D gene: .; J gene: TRBJ2-1; V gene: TRBV7-3; clone size: .; CDR3 protein: CASSWGSSLYTYNEQFF; CDR3 DNA: TGTGCCAGCAGTTGGGGTTCTAGCCTCTATACCTACAATGAGCAGTTCTTC
D gene: .; J gene: TRBJ2-2; V gene: TRBV11-2; clone size: .; CDR3 protein: CASSLIGTGELFF; CDR3 DNA: TGTGCCAGCAGCTTAATCGGGACCGGGGAGCTGTTTTTT
D gene: TRBD1; J gene: TRBJ1-1; V gene: TRBV19; clone size: .; CDR3 protein: CASSLGQLNTEAFF; CDR3 DNA: TGTGCCAGTAGTCTGGGACAGTTGAACACTGAAGCTTTCTTT
D gene: .; J gene: TRBJ1-2; V gene: TRBV2; clone size: few; CDR3 protein: CASSEVGGSNYGYTF; CDR3 DNA: TGTGCCAGCAGTGAAGTAGGGGGTTCTAACTATGGCTACACCTTC
D gene: .; J gene: TRBJ2-7; V gene: TRBV7-8; clone size: once; CDR3 protein: CASSYEPGATPEQYF; CDR3 DNA: TGTGCCAGCAGCTACGAACCAGGGGCCACTCCGGAGCAGTACTTC
D gene: TRBD2; J gene: TRBJ2-3; V gene: TRBV2; clone size: .; CDR3 protein: CAMGREVGDTQYF; CDR3 DNA: TGTGCCATGGGGCGGGAGGTCGGGGATACGCAGTATTTT
D gene: .; J gene: TRBJ2-2; V gene: TRBV28; clone size: .; CDR3 protein: CASSYRENPGELFF; CDR3 DNA: TGTGCCAGCAGCTACCGGGAGAACCCGGGGGAGCTGTTTTTT
D gene: TRBD2; J gene: TRBJ2-1; V gene: TRBV4-2; clone size: .; CDR3 protein: CASSQTGTTYNEQFF; CDR3 DNA: TGTGCCAGCAGCCAAACCGGGACTACATACAATGAGCAGTTCTTC
D gene: .; J gene: TRBJ2-3; V gene: TRBV28; clone size: .; CDR3 protein: CASSLDRGKQYF; CDR3 DNA: TGTGCCAGCAGTTTGGACAGAGGGAAGCAGTATTTT
D gene: .; J gene: TRBJ1-1; V gene: TRBV7-3; clone size: .; CDR3 protein: CASSLSRAHGAFF; CDR3 DNA: TGTGCCAGCAGCTTAAGTCGAGCCCACGGGGCTTTCTTT
D gene: .; J gene: TRBJ1-2; V gene: TRBV6-5; clone size: once; CDR3 protein: CASSYYTRDSNYGYTF; CDR3 DNA: TGTGCCAGCAGTTACTATACCCGGGACTCTAACTATGGCTACACCTTC
D gene: .; J gene: TRBJ1-4; V gene: TRBV6-1; clone size: .; CDR3 protein: CASSEKGVGEKLFF; CDR3 DNA: TGTGCCAGCAGTGAAAAGGGGGTAGGGGAAAAACTGTTTTTT
D gene: .; J gene: TRBJ1-5; V gene: TRBV28; clone size: .; CDR3 protein: CASSYYPGDGNQPQHF; CDR3 DNA: TGTGCCAGCAGTTACTACCCAGGGGACGGCAATCAGCCCCAGCATTTT